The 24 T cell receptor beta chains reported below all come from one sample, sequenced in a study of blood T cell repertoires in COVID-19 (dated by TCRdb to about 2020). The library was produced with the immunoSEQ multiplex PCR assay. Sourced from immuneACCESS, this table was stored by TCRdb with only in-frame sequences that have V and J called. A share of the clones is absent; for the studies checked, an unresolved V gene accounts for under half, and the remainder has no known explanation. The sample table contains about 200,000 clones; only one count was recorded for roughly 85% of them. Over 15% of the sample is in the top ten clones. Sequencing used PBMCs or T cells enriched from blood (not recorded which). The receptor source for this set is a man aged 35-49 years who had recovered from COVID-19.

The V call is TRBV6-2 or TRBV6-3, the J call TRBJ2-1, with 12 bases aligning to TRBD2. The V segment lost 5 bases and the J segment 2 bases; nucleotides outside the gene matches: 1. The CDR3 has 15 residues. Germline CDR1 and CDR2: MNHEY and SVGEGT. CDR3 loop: CASSRTSGAYNEQFF. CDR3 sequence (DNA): TGTGCCAGCAGTCGGACTAGCGGGGCCTACAATGAGCAGTTCTTC.

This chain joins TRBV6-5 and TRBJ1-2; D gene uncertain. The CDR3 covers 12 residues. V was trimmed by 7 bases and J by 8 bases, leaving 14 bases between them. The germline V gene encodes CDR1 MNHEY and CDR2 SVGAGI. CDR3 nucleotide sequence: TGTGCCAGCACCCCGGGCCCGGGGGGCTACACCTTC. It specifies CASTPGPGGYTF.

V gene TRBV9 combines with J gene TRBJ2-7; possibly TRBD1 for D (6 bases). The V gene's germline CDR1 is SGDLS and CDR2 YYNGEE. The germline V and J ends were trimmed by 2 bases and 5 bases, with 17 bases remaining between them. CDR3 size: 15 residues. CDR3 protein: CASSVPNGTLDEQYF. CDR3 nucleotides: TGTGCCAGCAGCGTCCCCAATGGGACACTTGACGAGCAGTACTTC.

The CDR3 sequence: CASSFQGSDEQYF. In DNA form, the CDR3 reads TGTGCCAGCAGCTTTCAGGGAAGCGACGAGCAGTACTTC. V usage is TRBV5-4 and J usage is TRBJ2-7; a possible D gene is TRBD1 (5 bases). The CDR3 has 13 amino acids. Germline V lookup: CDR1 SGHNT, CDR2 YYREEE (reference sequence). Trimming shortened V by 2 bases and J by 5 bases, and 11 bases separated the two germline ends.

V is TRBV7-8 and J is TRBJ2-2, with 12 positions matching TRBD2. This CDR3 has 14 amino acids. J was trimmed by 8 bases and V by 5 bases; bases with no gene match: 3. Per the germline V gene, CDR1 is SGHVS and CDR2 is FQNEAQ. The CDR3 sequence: CASSRGLAGGELFF. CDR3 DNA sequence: TGTGCCAGCAGCCGAGGACTAGCGGGAGGGGAGCTGTTTTTT.

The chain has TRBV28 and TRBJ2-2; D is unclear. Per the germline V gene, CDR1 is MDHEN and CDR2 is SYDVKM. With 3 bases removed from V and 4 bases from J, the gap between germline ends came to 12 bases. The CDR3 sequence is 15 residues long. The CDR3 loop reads CASSFRSRVTGELFF. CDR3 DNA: TGTGCCAGCAGTTTTCGGTCGCGAGTCACCGGGGAGCTGTTTTTT.

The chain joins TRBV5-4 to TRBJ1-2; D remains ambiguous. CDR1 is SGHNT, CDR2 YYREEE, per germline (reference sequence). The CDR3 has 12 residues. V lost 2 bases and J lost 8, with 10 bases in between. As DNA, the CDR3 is TGTGCCAGCAGCTTAAGTACACAAGGCTACACCTTC. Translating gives CASSLSTQGYTF.

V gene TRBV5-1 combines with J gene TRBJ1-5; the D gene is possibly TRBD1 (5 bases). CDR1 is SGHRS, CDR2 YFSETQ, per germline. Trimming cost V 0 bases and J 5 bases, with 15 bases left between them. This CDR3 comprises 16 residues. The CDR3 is CASSLVPSEGDQPQHF. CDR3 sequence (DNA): TGCGCCAGCAGCTTGGTTCCGAGCGAAGGGGATCAGCCCCAGCATTTT.

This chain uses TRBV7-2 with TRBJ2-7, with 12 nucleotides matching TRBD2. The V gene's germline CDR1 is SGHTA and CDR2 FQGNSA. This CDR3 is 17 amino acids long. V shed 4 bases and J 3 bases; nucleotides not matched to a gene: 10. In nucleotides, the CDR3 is TGTGCCAGCAGCTCCGCTCCGGGACTAGCGGGCAACTACGAGCAGTACTTC. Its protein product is CASSSAPGLAGNYEQYF.

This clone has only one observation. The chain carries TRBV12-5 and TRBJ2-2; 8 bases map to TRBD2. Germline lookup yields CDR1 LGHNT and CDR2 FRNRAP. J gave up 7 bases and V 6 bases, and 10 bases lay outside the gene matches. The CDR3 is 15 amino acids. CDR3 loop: CASGVLAGSVGELFF. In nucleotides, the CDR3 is TGTGCTAGTGGCGTTCTAGCGGGTTCCGTCGGGGAGCTGTTTTTT.

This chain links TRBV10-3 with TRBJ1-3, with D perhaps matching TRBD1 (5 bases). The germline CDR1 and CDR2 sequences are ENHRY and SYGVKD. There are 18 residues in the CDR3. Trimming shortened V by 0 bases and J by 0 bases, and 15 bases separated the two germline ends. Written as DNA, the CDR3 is TGTGCCATCAGTGAGTCGGCGGAGACAGATTACTCTGGAAACACCATATATTTT. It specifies CAISESAETDYSGNTIYF.

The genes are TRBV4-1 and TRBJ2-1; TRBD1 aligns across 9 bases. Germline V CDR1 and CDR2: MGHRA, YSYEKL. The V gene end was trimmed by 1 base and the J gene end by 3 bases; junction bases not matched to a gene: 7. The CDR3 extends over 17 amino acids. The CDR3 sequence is CASSQGTGGIVYNEQFF. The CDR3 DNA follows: TGCGCCAGCAGCCAAGGCACAGGGGGCATCGTCTACAATGAGCAGTTCTTC.

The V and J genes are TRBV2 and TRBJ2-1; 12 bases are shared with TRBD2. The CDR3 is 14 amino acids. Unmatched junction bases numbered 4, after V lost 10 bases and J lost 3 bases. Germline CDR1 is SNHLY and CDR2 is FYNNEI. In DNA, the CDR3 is TGTGCCACTCTGACTAGCGGGGGCTACAATGAGCAGTTCTTC. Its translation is CATLTSGGYNEQFF. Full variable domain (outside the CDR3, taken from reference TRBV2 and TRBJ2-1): EPEVTQTPSHQVTQMGQEVILRCVPISNHLYFYWYRQILGQKVEFLVSFYNNEISEKSEIFDDQFSVERPDGSNFTLKIRSTKLEDSAMYFCATLTSGGYNEQFFGPGTRLTVL.

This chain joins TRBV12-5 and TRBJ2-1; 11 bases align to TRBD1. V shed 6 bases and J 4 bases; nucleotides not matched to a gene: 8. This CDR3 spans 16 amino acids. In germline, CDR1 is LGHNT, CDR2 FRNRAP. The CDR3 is CASGSRTGGIYNEQFF. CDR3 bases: TGTGCTAGTGGATCTCGGACAGGGGGCATATACAATGAGCAGTTCTTC. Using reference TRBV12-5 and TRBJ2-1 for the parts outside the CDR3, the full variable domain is DARVTQTPRHKVTEMGQEVTMRCQPILGHNTVFWYRQTMMQGLELLAYFRNRAPLDDSGMPKDRFSAEMPDATLATLKIQPSEPRDSAVYFCASGSRTGGIYNEQFFGPGTRLTVL.

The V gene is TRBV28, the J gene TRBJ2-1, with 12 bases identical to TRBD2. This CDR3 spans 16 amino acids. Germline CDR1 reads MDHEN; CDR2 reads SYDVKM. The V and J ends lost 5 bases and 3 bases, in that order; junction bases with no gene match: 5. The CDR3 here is CASSPLTSGGYNEQFF. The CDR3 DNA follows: TGTGCCAGCAGTCCCTTGACTAGCGGGGGCTACAATGAGCAGTTCTTC. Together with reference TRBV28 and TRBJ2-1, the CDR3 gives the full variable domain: DVKVTQSSRYLVKRTGEKVFLECVQDMDHENMFWYRQDPGLGLRLIYFSYDVKMKEKGDIPEGYSVSREKKERFSLILESASTNQTSMYLCASSPLTSGGYNEQFFGPGTRLTVL.

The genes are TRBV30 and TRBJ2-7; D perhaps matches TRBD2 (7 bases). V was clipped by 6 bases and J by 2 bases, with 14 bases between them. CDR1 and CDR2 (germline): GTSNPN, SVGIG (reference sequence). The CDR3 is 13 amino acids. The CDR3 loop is CACEGGAAYEQYF. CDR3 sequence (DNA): TGTGCCTGCGAGGGGGGGGCAGCCTACGAGCAGTACTTC.

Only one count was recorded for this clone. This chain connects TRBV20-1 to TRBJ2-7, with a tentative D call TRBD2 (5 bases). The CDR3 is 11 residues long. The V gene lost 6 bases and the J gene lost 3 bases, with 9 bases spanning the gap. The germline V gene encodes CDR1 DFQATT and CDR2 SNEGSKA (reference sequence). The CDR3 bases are TGCAGTGCGTGGACTCTCTACGAGCAGTACTTC. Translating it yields CSAWTLYEQYF.

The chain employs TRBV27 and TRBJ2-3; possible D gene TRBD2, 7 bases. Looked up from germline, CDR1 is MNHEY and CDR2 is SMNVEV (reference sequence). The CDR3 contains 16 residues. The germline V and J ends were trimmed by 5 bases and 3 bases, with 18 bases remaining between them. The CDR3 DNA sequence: TGTGCCAGCAGTCCCCTTAGGGGGGGAAATACAGATACGCAGTATTTT. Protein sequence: CASSPLRGGNTDTQYF.

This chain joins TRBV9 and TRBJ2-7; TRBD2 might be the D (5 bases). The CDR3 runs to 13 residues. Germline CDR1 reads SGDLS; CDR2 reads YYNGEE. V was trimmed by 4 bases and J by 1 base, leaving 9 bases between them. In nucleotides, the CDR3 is TGTGCCAGCAGCCCCAGCGGTTCCTACGAGCAGTACTTC. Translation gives CASSPSGSYEQYF.

The CDR3 loop reads CASSSDRGNYGYTF. CDR3 coding DNA: TGTGCCAGCAGCTCGGACAGGGGAAACTATGGCTACACCTTC. The chain joins TRBV5-4 to TRBJ1-2; 9 bases are shared with TRBD1. After removal of 3 bases from V and 2 bases from J, the junction contained 2 bases not matched to a gene. The V gene's germline CDR1 is SGHNT and CDR2 YYREEE (reference sequence). The CDR3 consists of 14 residues. The complete variable domain, with remaining parts taken from reference TRBV5-4 and TRBJ1-2, reads ETGVTQSPTHLIKTRGQQVTLRCSSQSGHNTVSWYQQALGQGPQFIFQYYREEENGRGNFPPRFSGLQFPNYSSELNVNALELDDSALYLCASSSDRGNYGYTFGSGTRLTVV.

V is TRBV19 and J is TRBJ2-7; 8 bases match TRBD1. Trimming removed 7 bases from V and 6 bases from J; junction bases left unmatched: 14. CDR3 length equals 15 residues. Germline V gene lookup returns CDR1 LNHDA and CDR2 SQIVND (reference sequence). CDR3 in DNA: TGTGCCAGTACCCCACCGCCCCCGACAGGGGCCGAGCAGTACTTC. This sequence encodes CASTPPPPTGAEQYF.

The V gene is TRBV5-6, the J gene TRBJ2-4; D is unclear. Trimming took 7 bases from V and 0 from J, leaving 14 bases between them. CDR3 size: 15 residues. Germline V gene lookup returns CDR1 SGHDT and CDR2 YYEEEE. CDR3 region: CASLWRLKAKNIQYF. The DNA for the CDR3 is TGTGCCAGCCTATGGCGACTCAAAGCCAAAAACATTCAGTACTTC.

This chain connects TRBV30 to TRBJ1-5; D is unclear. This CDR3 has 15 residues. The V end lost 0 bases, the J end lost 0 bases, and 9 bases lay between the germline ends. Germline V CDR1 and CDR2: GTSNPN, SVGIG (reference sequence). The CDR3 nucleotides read TGTGCCTGGAGTGTAGCAAGTTTTAGCAATCAGCCCCAGCATTTT. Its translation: CAWSVASFSNQPQHF.

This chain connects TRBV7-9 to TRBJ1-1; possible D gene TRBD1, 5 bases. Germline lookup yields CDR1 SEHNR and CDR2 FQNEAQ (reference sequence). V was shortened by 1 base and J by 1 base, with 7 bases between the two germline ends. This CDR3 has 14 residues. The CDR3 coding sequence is TGTGCCAGCAGCTTAGTAGACAGGAACACTGAAGCTTTCTTT. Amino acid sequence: CASSLVDRNTEAFF. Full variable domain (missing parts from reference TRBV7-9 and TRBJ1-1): DTGVSQNPRHKITKRGQNVTFRCDPISEHNRLYWYRQTLGQGPEFLTYFQNEAQLEKSRLLSDRFSAERPKGSFSTLEIQRTEQGDSAMYLCASSLVDRNTEAFFGQGTRLTVV.